This is a list of T cell receptor beta chains from one sample in a study of cytomegalovirus exposure and HLA in healthy donors. Produced via immunoSEQ multiplex PCR; TCRdb's table is partial and in-frame only. The data show 150,000 to 200,000 clones, around 84% seen once. Sequenced input: PBMCs. These receptors all come from a man in his late teens or twenties in good health and CMV-seropositive. CDR3s include the opening cysteine and the closing phenylalanine or tryptophan. D genes are given only for firm matches.

V	J	D	CDR3
TRBV5-1	TRBJ2-1	TRBD2	CASSRTSSQSGNNEQFF
TRBV18	TRBJ2-2	-	CASSPVSDNTGELFF
TRBV5-1	TRBJ1-1	-	CASSSGILTEAFF
TRBV6-1	TRBJ1-5	TRBD1	CASSPRTGGNQPQHF
TRBV7-3	TRBJ1-2	-	CASSFPLRQYYGYTF
TRBV25-1	TRBJ2-7	-	CASSEYYEQYF
TRBV30	TRBJ1-6	-	CAWTLGANSPLHF
TRBV6-5	TRBJ1-1	-	CASRYRAGTEAFF
TRBV27	TRBJ1-5	-	CASSLQKSNQPQHF
TRBV28	TRBJ1-5	-	CASSSGIRGDQPQHF
TRBV4-1	TRBJ2-1	-	CASSHGARAYNEQFF
TRBV5-8	TRBJ2-7	-	CASSLERASYEQYF
TRBV28	TRBJ1-1	TRBD1	CASNSGQGNTEAFF
TRBV6-5	TRBJ2-7	-	CASSYRGLAEEQYF
TRBV6-5	TRBJ2-4	TRBD1	CASSYSTGADIQYF
TRBV28	TRBJ2-3	-	CASSSGVDTQYF
TRBV11-2	TRBJ2-3	TRBD2	CASSRISGSPPRGQYF